This T cell receptor (beta chain) was profiled in a study of blood T cell repertoires in COVID-19. Whole-study context: From the United States, Italy and Spain came samples of acute and convalescent COVID-19. The cDNA or gDNA used as material had been derived from T cells, B-cell-depleted T cells, or PBMCs.

TCRdb keeps only in-frame clones here, not all; method: immunoSEQ multiplex PCR. Of 60,000 to 75,000 clones listed, around 86% are singletons. Germline CDR1 and CDR2: SGHTA and FQGNSA. CDR3 length equals 15 residues. Germline trimming cut 5 bases from V and 2 bases from J; bases unmatched to any gene: 7. This rearrangement joins TRBV7-2 to TRBJ1-2, with 8 positions matching TRBD1. The sequencing sample was made of peripheral blood. The sequence came from a man aged 30 to 39 with acute or convalescent COVID-19. The CDR3 nucleotides are TGTGCCAGCAGCCTACGGACAGGGTCGAACTATGGCTACACCTTC. It specifies CASSLRTGSNYGYTF. Supplemented by reference TRBV7-2 and TRBJ1-2, the full variable domain reads GAGVSQSPSNKVTEKGKDVELRCDPISGHTALYWYRQSLGQGLEFLIYFQGNSAPDKSGLPSDRFSAERTGGSVSTLTIQRTQQEDSAVYLCASSLRTGSNYGYTFGSGTRLTVV.